One T cell receptor beta chain is described in this entry. Its cognate antigen has yet to be identified. The sample holds no much larger clone one base away, and base qualities are not on file. The source of the sample is a study of cytomegalovirus exposure and HLA in healthy donors (dated by TCRdb to the late 2010s). For the wider study: In an earlier analysis of 550 to 750 of the donors, less than 350 Gb of sequence data and 100 million or so unique TCR beta sequences from about 190 million T cells were reported. An early release that covered fewer than 750 HLA-typed donors contained about 300 gigabases of sequencing data and about 84 million unique TCR sequences. Of the 350 to 400 genotyped donors, approximately 83% fell in the genetic ancestry cluster associated with self-reported Caucasian donors. The study aimed to test whether cataloging public T cell receptors could reveal signatures of past pathogen exposure. Using immunosequencing, the study profiled T cell repertoires from around 680 subjects and related those repertoires to cytomegalovirus serostatus. Along with the roughly 700-subject first cohort, a separate validation cohort of over a hundred different subjects was used. To predict cytomegalovirus infection status, the study combined high-throughput TCR immunosequencing, statistical association of individual TCRs with disease status, and machine learning. A later analysis re-examined previously published TCR beta repertoires from 600 to 700 donors and added high-resolution HLA genotyping to investigate patterns of TCR occurrence. In the later analysis, no new phenotypic data were used to find candidate immune exposures; instead, reliance was placed on TCR beta sequences and their occurrence across donors. An earlier analysis of 587 of the donors used high-throughput TCR beta sequencing to judge whether each TCR beta V gene segment behaved as functional or pseudogenic. Donor age, sex, ethnicity and CMV serostatus were compiled together with the repertoire data. Genome-wide SNP genotypes for about three fifths of the roughly 670 donors were used in a later genetic analysis, which treated that subset as a discovery cohort. All discovery cohort repertoires had been generated using a single sequencing platform. Both class I and class II loci were covered by HLA typing, at four-digit resolution. The number of typed donors differed by locus: 629-630 for A, B, C, DRB1 and DQB1; 500 to 550 for DQA1; approximately 600 for DPA1; and about 470 for DPB1. Roughly 5 DR-DQ haplotypes were treated as single units for association and clustering because of strong linkage in the cohort. Among some 410 genotyped donors of the cohort, an average of approximately 200,000 unique TCR beta nucleotide sequences was sequenced per donor, of which about 18% were non-productive. Overall study outcomes, separate from this receptor: In a later genetic analysis, a missense DCLRE1C variant was associated with V-gene and J-gene trimming of TCR beta chains, and the association was replicated in an independent cohort. In a later analysis, HLA-associated TCR beta chains were found to be more clonally expanded and to have lower generation probabilities than equally common non-associated chains. Roughly uniform sequencing depth across donors was assumed in presence/absence analyses, although this assumption may not hold. In a later genetic analysis, fewer N-insertions in productive TCRs were reported among donors in an Asian-associated ancestry cluster than the roughly 670-donor mean. Linkage disequilibrium might explain the correlated functional status among segregating V segments, but an unknown experimental factor could not be excluded. In a later analysis, most CMV-associated TCR beta chains were found to appear HLA-restricted, with HLA associations seemingly driven largely by CMV exposure. Most TCR sequences were seen in very few donors, while some public TCRs were found in many individuals. When HLA alleles, especially DR and DQ, strongly co-occurred, TCR associations were difficult to assign to individual alleles. At a false discovery rate of 0.05, a later analysis linked 16,000 or so TCR beta sequences to specific HLA alleles. Immune exposure information for the cohort was limited to CMV serostatus. The study listed around 160 TCR beta chains as associated with cytomegalovirus. The classifier was reported to diagnose cytomegalovirus status with high specificity and sensitivity in both the original cohort and the validation cohort. Only TCR beta chains were sequenced in this cohort, and the absence of alpha or paired-chain data limited detectable features. The 87-base-pair reads could not distinguish some IMGT-functional V segments, including TRBV6-2 and TRBV6-3, so those segments were excluded. The authors suggested that the approach could potentially be extended to other disease states and immunological phenotypes. An earlier analysis of approximately 570 of the donors showed that most TCR beta V segments appeared in productive rearrangements either about 87% or about 30% of the time, which broadly matched IMGT annotations. The earlier analysis of nearly 600 of the donors excluded roughly 17 rarely observed V segments, including chromosome 9 orphons, because counts were too low. A few of the identified cytomegalovirus-associated TCR beta chains were confirmed in vitro to be specific for cytomegalovirus antigens. Because some donors lacked HLA typing at each locus, the association tests relied only on the typed subset. A group of highly shared sequence variants was considered likely to be a technical artifact of the sequencing pipeline. A later analysis reported that several top co-occurrence clusters appeared linked to parvovirus B19, influenza, CMV and Epstein-Barr virus. A further reported finding was that TCR beta sequences accurately predicted the HLA-A and HLA-B alleles for most subjects in the first cohort. In a later analysis, the rate of TCR association differed among HLA loci, with DRB1 alleles having the most associated TCRs and HLA-C alleles having the fewest.

Library construction relied on the immunoSEQ multiplex PCR assay. A mixture of 60 forward primers for TCR Vbeta segments and 13 reverse primers for TCR Jbeta segments was used in the multiplex PCR. The CDR3 region of rearranged TCR beta genes was amplified from genomic DNA with a multiplex PCR assay. Amplified TCR beta libraries were sequenced as 87-base-pair reads on the Illumina HiSeq System. The original pipeline was this. A later analysis counted 75 million to 100 million unique TCR beta chains across the 670 or so repertoires, and some 12 million of these chains were shared by at least two donors. Raw reads were error-corrected and collapsed into unique sequences with a nearest-neighbor algorithm that merged closely related sequences to remove PCR and sequencing errors. To assign V, D and J gene segments, CDR3 sequences were aligned to IMGT reference sequences. Each retained sequence needed at least a six-nucleotide match to both a V gene segment and a J gene segment. A rearrangement was called productive if the CDR3 had no stop codons and remained in frame with V and J, and every other rearrangement was called non-productive. CDR3 was defined according to IMGT convention as the region running from the second conserved V-encoded cysteine to the conserved J-encoded phenylalanine. The earlier analysis of approximately 590 of the donors excluded any sequence lacking an unambiguous match to a single V gene segment. An earlier analysis of 587 of the donors classified V segments as functional when productive rearrangements were above 56.7% and as segregating when the standard deviation between donors was above 5%. A statistical classification framework was built to diagnose cytomegalovirus status from the catalog of TCR beta chain sequences. In a later analysis, TCR nucleotide sequences were compared against IMGT/GENE-DB human TR gene sequences so that V and J genes could be assigned. Using the TCRdist pipeline, a later analysis assigned CDR3 sequences along with most-parsimonious VDJ recombination scenarios. In a later analysis, each TCR beta chain was defined by its CDR3 amino acid sequence together with its V-gene family, and reads without a unique V-gene family were excluded. To address suspected cross-contamination and a sequencing artifact, a later analysis removed around 590 highly shared, low-generation-probability nucleotide sequences. In a later analysis, a clonal expansion index for each public chain was calculated from normalized within-repertoire ranks of inferred template counts. Generation probabilities in a later analysis came from a VDJ recombination model fitted to out-of-frame rearrangements, and those results were checked against IGoR. In a later analysis, hypergeometric tests were used to score TCR-TCR, TCR-HLA and TCR-CMV co-occurrence, with a repertoire-size bias correction applied to TCR pairs. False discovery rates were estimated in a later analysis by permuting HLA or CMV assignments 20 times. In a later analysis, co-occurring TCRs were grouped using DBSCAN, and TCRdist sequence similarity was added for clustering within HLA-allele-positive subsets. For co-occurrence clustering, repertoires with fewer than 30,000 or more than 120,000 public chains were excluded, along with 5 or 6 repertoires with anomalous nucleotide sharing. TCRdb re-hosts the immuneACCESS table, in-frame sequences only. Its copies lack some clones; in the studies checked, an unresolved V gene accounts for under half of them, and the cause for the rest is not known. V, J and clone size derive from that table, while D and trimming were established from the DNA sequence. Within this sample are roughly 100,000 clones, with approximately 80% of them counted one time only. The biggest ten clones account for approximately 5% of the sample.

In the germline V gene, CDR1 corresponds to KGHSH and CDR2 to LQKENI. Taken from cysteine to phenylalanine, the CDR3 has 15 residues. The read is trimmed to its CDR3 DNA, 45 bases read in frame from base 1. V and J lose 3 bases and 2 bases, and a span of 12 bases separates them. The cohort consisted of some 670 healthy bone marrow donors. At the time of sampling, all cohort members were nominally healthy, though unrecorded immune exposures were likely present. The donor tested CMV seropositive, placing the donor among the roughly 270 seropositive members of the cohort. Every donor gave a peripheral blood sample, and the peripheral blood mononuclear cells from that sample were used for TCR beta sequencing. Genomic DNA was extracted from the blood cell samples with the Qiagen DNeasy Blood Extraction Kit.

This TCR was sampled from a woman between 18 and 30 years old in good health and CMV-seropositive. The chain links TRBV18 with TRBJ2-3, with the D gene not confidently named. The sample comprised PBMCs. For the CDR3, the sequence is CASSPLVTFTDTQYF. In nucleotides, the sequence is TGTGCCAGCTCACCGCTAGTAACCTTCACAGATACGCAGTATTTT.